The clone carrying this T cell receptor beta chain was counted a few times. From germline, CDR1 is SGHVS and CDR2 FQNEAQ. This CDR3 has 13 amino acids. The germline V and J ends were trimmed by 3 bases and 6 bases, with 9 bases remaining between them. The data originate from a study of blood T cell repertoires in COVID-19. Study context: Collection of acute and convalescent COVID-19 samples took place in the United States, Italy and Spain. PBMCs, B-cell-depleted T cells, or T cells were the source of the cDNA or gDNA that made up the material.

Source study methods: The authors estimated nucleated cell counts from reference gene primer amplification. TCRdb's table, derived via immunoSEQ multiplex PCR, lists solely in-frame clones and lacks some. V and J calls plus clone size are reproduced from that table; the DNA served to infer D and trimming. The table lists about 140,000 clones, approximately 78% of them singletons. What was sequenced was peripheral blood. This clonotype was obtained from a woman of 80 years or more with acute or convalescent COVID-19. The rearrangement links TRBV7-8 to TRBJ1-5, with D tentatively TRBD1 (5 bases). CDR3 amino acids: CASSFGGGQPQHF. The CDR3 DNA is TGTGCCAGCAGCTTCGGGGGTGGTCAGCCCCAGCATTTT. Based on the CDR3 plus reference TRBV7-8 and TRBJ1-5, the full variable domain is GAGVSQSPRYKVAKRGQDVALRCDPISGHVSLFWYQQALGQGPEFLTYFQNEAQLDKSGLPSDRFFAERPEGSVSTLKIQRTQQEDSAVYLCASSFGGGQPQHFGDGTRLSIL.